This is a list of T cell receptor beta chains from one sample in a study of blood T cell repertoires in COVID-19. Profiling relied on immunoSEQ multiplex PCR, and the TCRdb table lists in-frame clones only, not all of them. The sample yields some 96,000 clones, around four fifths seen once. Material: peripheral blood. The source is a man aged 50 to 60 with active or convalescent COVID-19. CDR3s include the opening cysteine and the closing phenylalanine or tryptophan. The D gene is left open where the match is weak. Clone size is shown for a subset of rows, as once, few, many or a class of expanded clone.

cdr3_nt	cdr3_aa	d_call	clone_size	v_call	j_call
TGTGCCAGCAGTTACTCGGGTAGCGGGAGCGATGAGCAGTTCTTC	CASSYSGSGSDEQFF	TRBD2	few	TRBV6-5	TRBJ2-1
TGTGCCAGCAGCCAGGGTCGGGCTGAAGCTTTCTTT	CASSQGRAEAFF	NA	NA	TRBV6-5	TRBJ1-1
TGTGCCACCAGTGATCGGACCAGGGGGAGCACAGATACGCAGTATTTT	CATSDRTRGSTDTQYF	TRBD1	NA	TRBV24-1	TRBJ2-3
TGTGCCAGCAGTCCGGAGGGTTTGGCTGAAGCTTTCTTT	CASSPEGLAEAFF	NA	once	TRBV4-2	TRBJ1-1
TGTGCCAGTAGTGCCAGGGGGTCGCTTGGCTACACCTTC	CASSARGSLGYTF	TRBD1	once	TRBV19	TRBJ1-2
TGCGCCAGCAGCTCCCGGGACAGAGGGTACGAGCAGTACTTC	CASSSRDRGYEQYF	TRBD1	NA	TRBV5-1	TRBJ2-7
TGCGCCAGCAGCCAAGCCCTACTAGGGTATGGCTACACCTTC	CASSQALLGYGYTF	NA	NA	TRBV4-1	TRBJ1-2
TGCAGCGTTGATATAGCGGGGAGGTCCTATGGCTACACCTTC	CSVDIAGRSYGYTF	NA	NA	TRBV29-1	TRBJ1-2
TGCGCCAGCAGCGGAACCCCGAGGGGGCAGGGCTACACCTTC	CASSGTPRGQGYTF	TRBD1	NA	TRBV5-1	TRBJ1-2
TGTGCCAGTAGTAGGGCCCCTGGCACAGATACGCAGTATTTT	CASSRAPGTDTQYF	NA	NA	TRBV19	TRBJ2-3
TGCGCCAGCAGCTTGGGAGCGGGGACTGAAGCTTTCTTT	CASSLGAGTEAFF	NA	NA	TRBV5-1	TRBJ1-1
TGTGCCAGCAGCCCCCCTTCGGACTATGGCTACACCTTC	CASSPPSDYGYTF	NA	NA	TRBV7-9	TRBJ1-2
TGTGCCAGCAGTTTGAGGGAAGGCTACACCTTC	CASSLREGYTF	NA	NA	TRBV12-3/TRBV12-4	TRBJ1-2
TGCAGTGCTAGTATAGATAGCAACTCTGGAAACACCATATATTTT	CSASIDSNSGNTIYF	NA	NA	TRBV20-1	TRBJ1-3
TGTGCCAGCAGCTTAGTTGCTTCGCGGGAGTCCGGGGAGCTGTTTTTT	CASSLVASRESGELFF	TRBD2	NA	TRBV11-2	TRBJ2-2
TGTGCCAGCAGTGAACAGCAAGAGACCCAGTACTTC	CASSEQQETQYF	NA	NA	TRBV6-1	TRBJ2-5
TGTGCCAGCAGCGTAGCTGGGCGGGGGAACACCGGGGAGCTGTTTTTT	CASSVAGRGNTGELFF	NA	few	TRBV9	TRBJ2-2
TGTGCCAGCACCTGGGGGGACTACCCCACAGATACGCAGTATTTT	CASTWGDYPTDTQYF	TRBD2	NA	TRBV7-3	TRBJ2-3
TGTGCCAGTAAACAGGGATATCCGAACACCGGGGAGCTGTTTTTT	CASKQGYPNTGELFF	NA	NA	TRBV19	TRBJ2-2
TGTGCCAGTAGTATTGGGGGGGCGGCTAGCGAGCAGTACTTC	CASSIGGAASEQYF	NA	NA	TRBV19	TRBJ2-7
TGTGCCAGCAGCCAAGCTAGCGGGACCGGGGAGCTGTTTTTT	CASSQASGTGELFF	TRBD2	NA	TRBV3-1/TRBV3-2	TRBJ2-2
TGTGCCAGTAGTATCGGGGGGTTGAGCAATGAGCAGTTCTTC	CASSIGGLSNEQFF	TRBD2	NA	TRBV19	TRBJ2-1
TGCGCCAGCAGTCTAGCGGACGGGCGGGAGACCCAGTACTTC	CASSLADGRETQYF	TRBD2	NA	TRBV5-1	TRBJ2-5
TGTGCCAGCAGCCAAGGACAGGACAATGGCTGGGAGCTGTTTTTT	CASSQGQDNGWELFF	TRBD1	NA	TRBV7-2	TRBJ2-2
TGTGCCAGCTCACCACCGAGCGGCGATAGCACAGATACGCAGTATTTT	CASSPPSGDSTDTQYF	NA	NA	TRBV18	TRBJ2-3
TGCGCCAGCAGTGATGGCGGGTCGAACAATGAGCAGTTCTTC	CASSDGGSNNEQFF	NA	NA	TRBV10-1	TRBJ2-1
TGTGCCAGTAGTCCGATGGACAGGGACTTTGCAACTAATGAAAAACTGTTTTTT	CASSPMDRDFATNEKLFF	TRBD1	NA	TRBV19	TRBJ1-4
TGTGCCAGCAGTTTAACTAGCCCCTACGAGCAGTACTTC	CASSLTSPYEQYF	NA	NA	TRBV28	TRBJ2-7
TGTGCCAGCAGCCAATACAGAAACACCATATATTTT	CASSQYRNTIYF	NA	NA	TRBV5-6	TRBJ1-3
TGTGCCAGCAGCTTACGGACTAGCGGGAACTACGAGCAGTACTTC	CASSLRTSGNYEQYF	TRBD2	NA	TRBV7-6	TRBJ2-7
TGTGCCAGTAGGGACCGGGACAGGGGACCAGAGACCCAGTACTTC	CASRDRDRGPETQYF	TRBD1	NA	TRBV19	TRBJ2-5
TGTGCCAGCAGCCCGGGACTCCTTAATGAGCAGTTCTTC	CASSPGLLNEQFF	NA	NA	TRBV11-2	TRBJ2-1
TGTGCCAGCAGCTTGGAACAGGCTACCGGGGAGCTGTTTTTT	CASSLEQATGELFF	NA	NA	TRBV5-5	TRBJ2-2
TGTGCCAGCAGCTTACTCCGGACAGGGGCCCTTGGGAATGAGCAGTTCTTC	CASSLLRTGALGNEQFF	TRBD1	NA	TRBV5-8	TRBJ2-1
TGTGCCATCAGAAACAGCGGGAGCAGCAACGAGCAGTACTTC	CAIRNSGSSNEQYF	TRBD2	NA	TRBV10-3	TRBJ2-7
TGTGCCAGCAGCACAGGACAGGCCCCTGGGGCCAACGTCCTGACTTTC	CASSTGQAPGANVLTF	TRBD1	NA	TRBV5-4	TRBJ2-6
TGTGCCAGCAGCGCGCCGGGGGGGGCTATTGCCAACGAGCAGTACTTC	CASSAPGGAIANEQYF	TRBD2	NA	TRBV9	TRBJ2-7